These 16 T cell receptor beta chains were sequenced from one sample in a study of CD8+ T cells in alopecia areata. Treatment described: oral pan-JAK inhibitor, 5-10 mg twice daily. The sequencing template was cDNA reverse transcribed from extracted RNA. Sequencing used immunoSEQ multiplex PCR; TCRdb keeps in-frame clones, though not all of them. Of 150,000 to 200,000 clones listed, roughly three fifths are singletons. Sequenced material: CD8+ T cells sorted from blood, taken at week 24, from a patient treated with tofacitinib. These receptors all come from a human donor with alopecia areata.

The V and J genes are TRBV30 and TRBJ2-1; D is unclear. The germline V and J ends were trimmed by 0 bases and 8 bases, with 11 bases remaining between them. This CDR3 is built from 13 residues. Per germline, CDR1 GTSNPN and CDR2 SVGIG (reference sequence). In nucleotides, the CDR3 is TGTGCCTGGAGTGTTCCGGGCTGGTATGAGCAGTTCTTC. It is translated as CAWSVPGWYEQFF.

Turning to this clone: Because it lacks the conserved phenylalanine or tryptophan at the end, this CDR3 is likely a read error. The chain carries TRBV29-1 and TRBJ1-2; no definite D call. Germline values: CDR1 SQVTM, CDR2 ANQGSEA. The CDR3 contains 12 residues. V lost 1 base to trimming and J lost 8 bases, with 11 bases between them. CDR3 DNA: TGCAGCGTTGAAGCCTCGACGGGAGGCTACACCCTC. Residues: CSVEASTGGYTL.

This clone was observed a handful of times. The V call is TRBV27, the J call TRBJ2-7; 9 bases match TRBD1. J was trimmed by 5 bases and V by 5 bases; bases with no gene match: 7. The germline gives CDR1 MNHEY, CDR2 SMNVEV (reference sequence). CDR3 size: 14 residues. The CDR3 region is CASSINRGLNEQYF. CDR3 coding DNA: TGTGCCAGCAGTATCAACAGGGGGCTCAACGAGCAGTACTTC.

The V gene is TRBV7-2, the J gene TRBJ1-4; tentatively, D is TRBD1 (5 bases). This CDR3 comprises 14 residues. The germline V and J ends were trimmed by 1 base and 8 bases, with 11 bases remaining between them. CDR1 is SGHTA, CDR2 FQGNSA, per germline. CDR3 region: CASSLGLRGEKLFF. The CDR3 DNA sequence: TGTGCCAGCAGCTTAGGGCTGCGGGGGGAAAAACTGTTTTTT. Combining the CDR3 with reference TRBV7-2 and TRBJ1-4 gives the whole variable domain GAGVSQSPSNKVTEKGKDVELRCDPISGHTALYWYRQSLGQGLEFLIYFQGNSAPDKSGLPSDRFSAERTGGSVSTLTIQRTQQEDSAVYLCASSLGLRGEKLFFGSGTQLSVL.

There are a few counts of this clone. The chain employs TRBV27 and TRBJ2-2; D may correspond to TRBD1 or TRBD2 (6 bases each). CDR3 size: 17 residues. Germline V gene lookup returns CDR1 MNHEY and CDR2 SMNVEV (reference sequence). With 2 bases removed from V and 7 bases from J, the gap between germline ends came to 20 bases. The CDR3 is CASSLASLGGPSGELFF. DNA for the CDR3: TGTGCCAGCAGTTTAGCGTCGCTGGGGGGCCCGAGCGGGGAGCTGTTTTTT.

The genes are TRBV6-6 and TRBJ2-5; 8 positions agree with TRBD1. Looked up from germline, CDR1 is MNHNY and CDR2 is SVGAGI (reference sequence). The V and J ends lost 7 bases and 5 bases, in that order; junction bases with no gene match: 12. CDR3 length: 15 residues. The CDR3 sequence is CASTVGQGPRETQYF. The CDR3 DNA reads TGTGCCAGCACGGTCGGACAGGGCCCGCGGGAGACCCAGTACTTC.

The chain couples TRBV7-8 to TRBJ2-5; no reliable D call. The V end was cut by 1 base, the J end by 1 base, with 7 bases between. The CDR3 runs to 14 residues. Germline loops: CDR1 SGHVS, CDR2 FQNEAQ. The CDR3 protein is CASSLVPFQETQYF. The CDR3 bases are TGTGCCAGCAGCTTAGTACCCTTCCAAGAGACCCAGTACTTC.

This clone was seen a few times. The chain couples TRBV7-9 to TRBJ1-1, with TRBD1 as a possible D gene (6 bases). V lost 2 bases and J 8 bases, leaving 9 bases between the germline ends. Germline V gene sequence: CDR1 SEHNR, CDR2 FQNEAQ (reference sequence). The CDR3 length is 12 residues. The CDR3: CASSLWTVEAFF. Written as DNA, the CDR3 is TGTGCCAGCAGCTTATGGACAGTAGAAGCTTTCTTT. Full variable domain (remainder filled in from reference TRBV7-9 and TRBJ1-1): DTGVSQNPRHKITKRGQNVTFRCDPISEHNRLYWYRQTLGQGPEFLTYFQNEAQLEKSRLLSDRFSAERPKGSFSTLEIQRTEQGDSAMYLCASSLWTVEAFFGQGTRLTVV.

The V and J genes are TRBV15 and TRBJ1-6; D unclear. Looked up from germline, CDR1 is LNHNV and CDR2 is YYDKDF (reference sequence). Trimming took off 8 bases at V and 8 bases at J, with 10 bases between the two ends. The CDR3 contains 12 residues. The CDR3 bases are TGTGCCACCGGTGTCGGGGATTCACCCCTCCACTTT. It translates to CATGVGDSPLHF.

The V gene is TRBV27, the J gene TRBJ2-1, with D possibly TRBD1 on 6 matching bases. Deletions cut 5 bases from V and 4 bases from J, with 6 bases between. CDR3 length: 12 residues. Germline-derived CDR1 and CDR2 are MNHEY and SMNVEV (reference sequence). CDR3 residues: CASSQGYNEQFF. In DNA form, the CDR3 reads TGTGCCAGCAGTCAGGGGTACAATGAGCAGTTCTTC.

This clone came up once. The V call is TRBV5-6, the J call TRBJ2-7; D perhaps matches TRBD2 (6 bases). The CDR3 loop spans 14 amino acids. Per germline, CDR1 SGHDT and CDR2 YYEEEE. Trimming removed 0 bases at V and 3 bases at J, with 10 bases between. The CDR3, as DNA: TGTGCCAGCAGCTTGGGACTAGGAGACTACGAGCAGTACTTC. It yields the protein CASSLGLGDYEQYF.

The chain recombines TRBV29-1 with TRBJ1-2; D is unclear. Trimming shortened V by 0 bases and J by 8 bases, and 16 bases separated the two germline ends. The CDR3 loop spans 14 amino acids. From germline, CDR1 is SQVTM and CDR2 ANQGSEA. The CDR3 is CSVEEGTGRYGYTF. As DNA, the CDR3 is TGCAGCGTTGAAGAAGGCACCGGGCGGTACGGCTACACCTTC. Drawing the rest from reference TRBV29-1 and TRBJ1-2, the complete variable domain is SAVISQKPSRDICQRGTSLTIQCQVDSQVTMMFWYRQQPGQSLTLIATANQGSEATYESGFVIDKFPISRPNLTFSTLTVSNMSPEDSSIYLCSVEEGTGRYGYTFGSGTRLTVV.

This clone was picked up one time. The chain links TRBV27 to TRBJ1-1; 8 nucleotides align to TRBD1. V lost 8 bases and J lost 1; bases outside the gene matches: 3. CDR1 and CDR2 from the germline V gene are MNHEY and SMNVEV (reference sequence). The CDR3 has 13 residues. The CDR3 DNA reads as TGTGCCAGCGGAGGGACAGGGAACACTGAAGCTTTCTTT. Residues: CASGGTGNTEAFF.

Regarding this clone: A read error is the likely source, as a far larger clone sits one nucleotide away. In the same sample, other DNA sequences code for this CDR3. V is TRBV5-1 and J is TRBJ1-4; D might be TRBD1 (5 bases). The CDR3 has 14 amino acids. Trimming stripped 4 bases from V and 7 bases from J, with 14 bases between. Germline V CDR1 and CDR2: SGHRS, YFSETQ. CDR3 residues: CASSQPTGGEKLFF. The CDR3 bases are TGCGCCAGCAGCCAACCAACAGGAGGTGAAAAACTGTTTTTT.

The rearrangement joins TRBV21-1 to TRBJ2-2; TRBD1, as called in the table, went unchecked against the DNA. TRBV21-1 is flagged as a pseudogene. CDR3 length: 11 amino acids. This CDR3 is CASSNNRELFF. The CDR3, as DNA: TGTGCCAGCAGCAACAACAGGGAGCTGTTTTTT.

The chain combines TRBV7-6 with TRBJ2-7, with TRBD1 matching over 9 bases. Germline V CDR1 and CDR2: SGHVS, FNYEAQ. This CDR3 is 13 amino acids long. The junction had 0 bases not matched to a gene; V was cut back by 1 base and J by 5 bases. CDR3 amino acids: CASSLGTGDEQYF. In DNA, the CDR3 is TGTGCCAGCAGCTTAGGGACAGGGGACGAGCAGTACTTC.